This T cell receptor beta chain was captured in a study of T-cell memory formation after mild COVID-19. TCRdb reprocessed the 5' RACE reads via MiXCR and lists one record per CDR3 protein. The table shows some 86,000 distinct CDR3 sequences, with about 23% occurring only once. The source is a man between 18 and 35 years old who had mild COVID-19 (a few samples of this study predate the infection). Cell type and time point are not known. The sequencing input was PBMCs or a T cell subset sorted from them (not recorded which).

The CDR3 bases are TGTGCCAGCAGCGTCCCCTTGGATACGCAGTATTTT. It yields the protein CASSVPLDTQYF. This sequence joins TRBV9 and TRBJ2-3; D gene uncertain. CDR1 and CDR2 from the germline V gene are SGDLS and YYNGEE. The CDR3 extends over 12 amino acids. V gave up 2 bases and J gave up 6 bases, with 7 bases separating them.